This T cell receptor (beta chain) was observed in a study of blood T cells in healthy people across ages. This clonotype was found a few times. Germline V gives CDR1 MNHEY, CDR2 SVGEGT. The CDR3 runs 16 residues. Germline trimming cut 7 bases from V and 7 bases from J; bases unmatched to any gene: 13. Then a second PCR, running about 6 to 11 cycles, was carried out with a sample-barcoded 5' primer and a J-beta primer mix. MiXCR, applied by TCRdb to the 5' RACE reads, yields one record per CDR3 protein. This sample yields approximately 680,000 distinct CDR3 sequences, of which 32% are seen a single time; approximately 15% belongs to the top ten.

The material sequenced was blood. The chain carries TRBV6-2 or TRBV6-3 and TRBJ1-6; TRBD1 matches at 7 bases. The clonotype originates from a woman over 75 in good health. The CDR3 DNA follows: TGTGCCAGCACTTCCCCTCGACAGGGAGCGAATTCACCCCTCCACTTT. Protein product: CASTSPRQGANSPLHF.